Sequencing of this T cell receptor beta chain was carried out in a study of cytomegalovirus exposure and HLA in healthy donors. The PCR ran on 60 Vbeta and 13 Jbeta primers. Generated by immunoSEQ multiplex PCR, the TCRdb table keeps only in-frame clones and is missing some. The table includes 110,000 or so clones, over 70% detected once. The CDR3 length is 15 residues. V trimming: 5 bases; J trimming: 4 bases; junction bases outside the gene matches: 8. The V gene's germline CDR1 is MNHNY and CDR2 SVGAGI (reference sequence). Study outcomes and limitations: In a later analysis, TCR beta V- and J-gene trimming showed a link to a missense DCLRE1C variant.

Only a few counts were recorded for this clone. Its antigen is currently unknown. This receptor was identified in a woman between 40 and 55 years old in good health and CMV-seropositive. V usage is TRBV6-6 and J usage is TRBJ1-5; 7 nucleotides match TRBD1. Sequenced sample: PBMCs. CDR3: CASSGQAQQNQPQHF. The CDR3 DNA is TGTGCCAGCAGTGGACAGGCCCAACAAAATCAGCCCCAGCATTTT.